Listed below are T cell receptor beta chains from one sample, sequenced in a study of blood T cell repertoires in COVID-19. This table comes from immunoSEQ multiplex PCR, and its TCRdb copy is limited to in-frame clones, with some not included. This repertoire shows under 250,000 clones, more than 75% found once; its top ten account for around 10%. Sequenced sample: peripheral blood. The receptors were sampled from a man aged 50-59 years with COVID-19, enrolled during active disease. Each CDR3 is given with its conserved first and last residue. The D gene is left open where the match is weak. For some rows the clone size is stated as once, few or many, or as a class when expanded; others skip it.

D gene	V gene	clone size	CDR3 length	J gene	CDR3 DNA	CDR3 protein
TRBD2	TRBV7-2	.	15	TRBJ2-3	TGTGCCAGCAGCATCATTAGCGGGGGAACAGATACGCAGTATTTT	CASSIISGGTDTQYF
.	TRBV30	.	15	TRBJ2-2	TGTGCCTGGAGCCTGGGAGCAGCGAACACCGGGGAGCTGTTTTTT	CAWSLGAANTGELFF
TRBD2	TRBV19	.	23	TRBJ2-1	TGTGCCAGTAGTATCCGAGCGACTAGCGGGGGGCCGGCCCACTTCGACTCCTACAATGAGCAGTTCTTC	CASSIRATSGGPAHFDSYNEQFF
TRBD1	TRBV7-9	.	15	TRBJ2-7	TGTGCCACCAACCCCTCCGACAGGGGATCGTACGAGCAGTACTTC	CATNPSDRGSYEQYF
.	TRBV10-3	.	16	TRBJ1-6	TGTGCCATCAGCGGGGGGGTGTCACCAGATAATTCACCCCTCCACTTT	CAISGGVSPDNSPLHF
.	TRBV29-1	few	18	TRBJ2-1	TGCAGCGTAGCACCCGGGACAGGGAGCGGGAGCTCCTACAATGAGCAGTTCTTC	CSVAPGTGSGSSYNEQFF
.	TRBV6-5	.	14	TRBJ2-3	TGTGCCAGCACCGCAAGAAGAGATTCAGATACGCAGTATTTT	CASTARRDSDTQYF
TRBD1	TRBV5-4	.	15	TRBJ1-4	TGTGCCAGCAGCACTCAGGGGGCCGGAAAGGAAAAACTGTTTTTT	CASSTQGAGKEKLFF
.	TRBV7-2	.	14	TRBJ2-2	TGTGCCAGCAGCTTAGAGGAGGGGAGCGGGGAGCTGTTTTTT	CASSLEEGSGELFF
.	TRBV5-1	once	15	TRBJ2-2	TGCGCCAGCAGGGCCCGGGACATTGTAGCCGGGGAGCTGTTTTTT	CASRARDIVAGELFF
TRBD1	TRBV11-2	.	16	TRBJ1-5	TGTGCCAGCAGCCCGACAGGGGGCTTGGGCAATCAGCCCCAGCATTTT	CASSPTGGLGNQPQHF
.	TRBV6-5	.	15	TRBJ1-4	TGTGCCAGCAGGGGGGGGAGGGCAACTAATGAAAAACTGTTTTTT	CASRGGRATNEKLFF
TRBD1	TRBV6-6	.	15	TRBJ1-2	TGTGCCAGCAGTTACCAGGGGGGCCATAACTATGGCTACACCTTC	CASSYQGGHNYGYTF
.	TRBV19	.	17	TRBJ1-3	TGTGCCAGTAGTAACTCCGGGATACTCGGCTCTGGAAACACCATATATTTT	CASSNSGILGSGNTIYF
TRBD2	TRBV3-1/TRBV3-2	.	15	TRBJ2-3	TGTGCCAGCAGCCCACTAGCGGGAGATACAGATACGCAGTATTTT	CASSPLAGDTDTQYF
TRBD2	TRBV11-2	.	14	TRBJ2-5	TGTGCCAGCAGCCCCGGGACTAGGGAAGAGACCCAGTACTTC	CASSPGTREETQYF
TRBD2	TRBV11-3	once	14	TRBJ2-1	TGTGCCAGCAGCACGCGACTAGCGGGGGATGAGCAGTTCTTC	CASSTRLAGDEQFF
.	TRBV5-5	.	16	TRBJ1-2	TGTGCCAGCAGCGAGGGATCTACAAAAGCTAACTATGGCTACACCTTC	CASSEGSTKANYGYTF
TRBD2	TRBV7-7	few	16	TRBJ2-5	TGTGCCAGCAGCCTAGGGGCGGGACTAGCGAGGGAGACCCAGTACTTC	CASSLGAGLARETQYF
TRBD1	TRBV6-2/TRBV6-3	.	17	TRBJ2-7	TGTGCCAGCAGTTACACCGACAGGGGCGCCAGCTCCTACGAGCAGTACTTC	CASSYTDRGASSYEQYF
.	TRBV7-2	.	16	TRBJ1-5	TGTGCCAGCAGCTTCCGGGGAGCTTATAGCAATCAGCCCCAGCATTTT	CASSFRGAYSNQPQHF
.	TRBV19	.	15	TRBJ2-2	TGTGCCAGTAGCCCACTAGCAGTGAACACCGGGGAGCTGTTTTTT	CASSPLAVNTGELFF
.	TRBV2	.	11	TRBJ2-7	TGTGCCAGCAGCTCTGTGGAGAAACAGTACTTC	CASSSVEKQYF
.	TRBV6-6	.	14	TRBJ2-7	TGTGCCAGCAGTTACCTCGGTGGTCCCTACGAGCAGTACTTC	CASSYLGGPYEQYF
TRBD2	TRBV18	.	15	TRBJ2-1	TGTGCCAGCTCACCAGACAGCGGGGGGTACAATGAGCAGTTCTTC	CASSPDSGGYNEQFF
TRBD1	TRBV19	.	17	TRBJ1-2	TGTGCCAGTAGTATAGCCCTCCGCACAGGGGCTAACTATGGCTACACCTTC	CASSIALRTGANYGYTF
TRBD2	TRBV7-2	.	17	TRBJ2-1	TGTGCCAGCAGTCAAAGGACTAGCGGGATCTCCTACAATGAGCAGTTCTTC	CASSQRTSGISYNEQFF
.	TRBV7-3	once	15	TRBJ1-1	TGTGCCAGCAGCTTTTCGGCGGAAGGGAACACTGAAGCTTTCTTT	CASSFSAEGNTEAFF
TRBD1	TRBV9	.	16	TRBJ1-2	TGTGCCAGCAGCGTCAGTCCGGGACAGGGTGATTATGGCTACACCTTC	CASSVSPGQGDYGYTF
.	TRBV5-4	.	16	TRBJ2-2	TGTGCCAGCAGCTTTGGAGGGCAGGTGCACACCGGGGAGCTGTTTTTT	CASSFGGQVHTGELFF
TRBD2	TRBV11-1	once	19	TRBJ2-1	TGTGCCAGCAGCTTAGCCCCCCGACTAGCGGGGCTATTATACAATGAGCAGTTCTTC	CASSLAPRLAGLLYNEQFF
TRBD1	TRBV7-2	.	15	TRBJ2-6	TGTGCCAGCAGCTTGACAGGGTCTGGGGCCAACGTCCTGACTTTC	CASSLTGSGANVLTF
.	TRBV28	.	13	TRBJ2-1	TGTGCCAGCAGGAGGGACACCTACAATGAGCAGTTCTTC	CASRRDTYNEQFF
.	TRBV29-1	.	12	TRBJ2-7	TGCAGCGTTGTAGGCCAGGGGTACGAGCAGTACTTC	CSVVGQGYEQYF
.	TRBV6-5	.	11	TRBJ2-7	TGTGCCACGTCCGGGGGCTACGAGCAGTACTTC	CATSGGYEQYF
.	TRBV5-4	.	15	TRBJ2-2	TGTGCCAGCAGCCTAACGGCCGGGGGCACCGGGGAGCTGTTTTTT	CASSLTAGGTGELFF
TRBD1	TRBV6-6	.	15	TRBJ1-1	TGTGCCAGCAGTTACGCGGGACAGGGAAACACTGAAGCTTTCTTT	CASSYAGQGNTEAFF
.	TRBV11-2	.	15	TRBJ2-3	TGTGCCAGCAGCTTAGAGGGCGCCGGCGCAGATACGCAGTATTTT	CASSLEGAGADTQYF
.	TRBV28	.	13	TRBJ1-6	TGTGCCAGCACCTGGGCCCGTCCGTCCCCCCTCCACTTT	CASTWARPSPLHF
TRBD1	TRBV2	.	14	TRBJ2-1	TGTGCCAGCAGCCTGACAGGGGGATGGGATGAGCAGTTCTTC	CASSLTGGWDEQFF